These T cell receptor beta chains were read from a single sample in a study of T-cell reconstitution after alpha-beta-depleted transplantation in children. TCRdb used MiXCR to reprocess the PCR reads, holding one entry per CDR3 protein. This sample has hundreds of thousands of distinct CDR3 sequences, with around 11% found just once. The material was PBMCs from the stem cell graft donor, obtained from the stem cell graft. Receptors originate from a human donor who donated a stem cell graft to a child with acute lymphoblastic leukemia. Both conserved end residues are part of each CDR3. Each record gives: J gene, D gene, V gene, clone size, CDR3 protein, CDR3 DNA. A D gene is named only where the DNA matches it firmly. Expanded clones get a size class; other rows say once, few or many, or leave the size out.

J gene: TRBJ1-6
D gene: TRBD1
V gene: TRBV19
clone size: NA
CDR3 protein: CASQPGTGSSPLHF
CDR3 DNA: TGTGCCAGCCAACCCGGGACAGGGTCATCACCCCTCCACTTT

J gene: TRBJ2-1
D gene: TRBD2
V gene: TRBV5-1
clone size: NA
CDR3 protein: CASSLWSSGKWGEQFF
CDR3 DNA: TGCGCCAGCAGCTTGTGGTCTAGCGGTAAATGGGGTGAGCAGTTCTTC

J gene: TRBJ2-6
D gene: TRBD1
V gene: TRBV3-1
clone size: NA
CDR3 protein: CASSHHGTGRGANVLTF
CDR3 DNA: TGTGCCAGCAGCCACCATGGGACAGGGCGCGGGGCCAACGTCCTGACTTTC

J gene: TRBJ2-2
D gene: NA
V gene: TRBV10-1
clone size: many
CDR3 protein: CASRDGGAGELFF
CDR3 DNA: TGCGCCAGCAGGGACGGAGGGGCCGGGGAGCTGTTTTTT

J gene: TRBJ2-5
D gene: TRBD1
V gene: TRBV7-9
clone size: many
CDR3 protein: CASSHHRGRETQYF
CDR3 DNA: TGTGCCAGCAGCCACCACAGGGGACGAGAGACCCAGTACTTC

J gene: TRBJ2-1
D gene: TRBD2
V gene: TRBV29-1
clone size: many
CDR3 protein: CSLTSGSNNEQFF
CDR3 DNA: TGCAGCTTAACTAGCGGGAGTAACAATGAGCAGTTCTTC

J gene: TRBJ1-1
D gene: NA
V gene: TRBV10-3
clone size: many
CDR3 protein: CAISEGFRALGTEAFF
CDR3 DNA: TGTGCCATCAGTGAAGGGTTTCGGGCCCTGGGGACTGAAGCTTTCTTT

J gene: TRBJ2-7
D gene: NA
V gene: TRBV6-2/TRBV6-3
clone size: many
CDR3 protein: CASTTSAAVSSYEQYF
CDR3 DNA: TGTGCCAGCACCACTTCCGCGGCGGTAAGCTCCTACGAGCAGTACTTC

J gene: TRBJ2-1
D gene: NA
V gene: TRBV14
clone size: many
CDR3 protein: CASSQEAGYNEQFF
CDR3 DNA: TGTGCCAGCAGCCAGGAAGCGGGTTACAATGAGCAGTTCTTC

J gene: TRBJ2-7
D gene: NA
V gene: TRBV20-1
clone size: many
CDR3 protein: CSALEPLRSEQYF
CDR3 DNA: TGCAGTGCACTCGAGCCCCTGAGGAGCGAGCAGTACTTC

J gene: TRBJ1-1
D gene: NA
V gene: TRBV3-1
clone size: few
CDR3 protein: CASSQRETNTEAFF
CDR3 DNA: TGTGCCAGCAGCCAAAGAGAGACAAACACTGAAGCTTTCTTT

J gene: TRBJ2-3
D gene: NA
V gene: TRBV20-1
clone size: many
CDR3 protein: CSARGSTDTQYF
CDR3 DNA: TGCAGTGCTAGGGGTAGCACAGATACGCAGTATTTT

J gene: TRBJ2-5
D gene: TRBD1
V gene: TRBV5-1
clone size: NA
CDR3 protein: CASSPQGGQGVGQETQYF
CDR3 DNA: TGCGCCAGCAGCCCCCAGGGGGGACAGGGGGTCGGCCAAGAGACCCAGTACTTC